These T cell receptor beta chains were read from a single sample in a study of shared clonotypes between healthy human individuals. The assay was immunoSEQ multiplex PCR, and TCRdb's table has in-frame clones only and misses some. The data contain roughly 500,000 clones, about 96% of them seen just once; the ten biggest clones take up 0.05% to 0.08%. The sequenced sample consisted of naive CD4+ T cells sorted from blood. These TCRs come from a woman aged 30 to 39 in good health. Both conserved end residues are part of each CDR3. D genes are given only for firm matches. Clone size, where shown, is once, few, many, or a class for clones that have expanded.

d_call	clone_size	v_call	cdr3_aa
-	-	TRBV7-2	CASSLAGLAVYNEQFF
-	-	TRBV13	CASSSTSRSSYEQYF
TRBD1	-	TRBV5-1	CASSMDRGDQYF
-	-	TRBV19	CASSKFRDGEAFF
TRBD2	once	TRBV4-2	CASSLKLAEDGDTQYF
-	-	TRBV7-2	CASSTRTRLYEQYF
-	-	TRBV9	CASSVDVFAGGEQFF
TRBD2	-	TRBV27	CASGLAGHSYEQYF
-	-	TRBV6-1	CASTPGAEKLFF
-	-	TRBV28	CATQGSEQYF
-	-	TRBV6-1	CASSDGGRDQRSQHF
TRBD2	-	TRBV5-1	CASKAGASGGTDTQYF
TRBD1	-	TRBV28	CASSSDRQYF
TRBD1	-	TRBV27	CASSLSGRDRVRNQPQHF
TRBD2	-	TRBV5-1	CASSLGTRRGGEQFF